These 13 T cell receptor beta chains originate from one sample sequenced in a study of CD8 T cells in ankylosing spondylitis. One entry per CDR3 protein, called by TCRdb with MiXCR from the 5' RACE reads. The repertoire holds about 39,000 distinct CDR3 sequences, with 3% to 4.5% as singletons. Sequenced: blood, either unsorted or a sorted T cell fraction (not recorded which). These receptors were taken from a female donor with ankylosing spondylitis or in good health (not recorded which).

This clonotype was detected ten times or more. J is TRBJ1-3 and V is TRBV9; 7 nucleotides line up with TRBD1. The germline V gene encodes CDR1 SGDLS and CDR2 YYNGEE. V lost 4 bases, J lost 0 bases, and 4 bases stayed unmatched. This CDR3 region has 15 residues. The CDR3 sequence: CASSSGDSSGNTIYF. CDR3 DNA sequence: TGTGCCAGCAGCTCCGGGGACAGCTCTGGAAACACCATATATTTT.

The sample holds many counts of this clonotype. The chain links TRBV9 to TRBJ2-1; no clear D gene. Germline CDR1 reads SGDLS; CDR2 reads YYNGEE. CDR3 length: 15 residues. The ends were cut back, 0 bases at V and 3 bases at J, with 10 bases in the middle. Here the CDR3 reads CASSVDVGFYNEQFF. In nucleotides, the CDR3 is TGTGCCAGCAGCGTAGATGTAGGCTTCTACAATGAGCAGTTCTTC.

This clonotype was counted ten times or more. In DNA form, the CDR3 reads TGTGCCAGCAGCGTAGTCGGAGGGGGTAGGGATACGCAGTATTTT. The encoded protein is CASSVVGGGRDTQYF. The chain is built from TRBV9 and TRBJ2-3, with D perhaps assigned TRBD1 or TRBD2 (6 bases each). Germline V gives CDR1 SGDLS, CDR2 YYNGEE. Deletions cut 0 bases from V and 6 bases from J, with 14 bases between. This CDR3 has 15 residues.

This clonotype was found many times. This rearrangement joins TRBV9 to TRBJ2-3; D is possibly TRBD1 or TRBD2 (7 bases each). The CDR3 is 15 amino acids. Trimming took 7 bases from V and 2 from J, leaving 17 bases between them. Germline V gene data show CDR1 as SGDLS and CDR2 as YYNGEE. Here the CDR3 DNA reads TGTGCCAGCTCCCCAGGGGGGGCCCTCACAGATACGCAGTATTTT. This translates into CASSPGGALTDTQYF.

This clonotype was picked up many times. The chain recombines TRBV9 with TRBJ1-1; D is unresolved. The CDR3 length is 16 residues. V was clipped by 4 bases and J by 3 bases, with 19 bases between them. Germline loops: CDR1 SGDLS, CDR2 YYNGEE. The CDR3 protein is CASSLSVGGSDTEAFF. Written as DNA, the CDR3 is TGTGCCAGCAGCCTTTCGGTGGGAGGGTCGGACACTGAAGCTTTCTTT.

In its sample, this clonotype ranks as medium-sized. The J gene is TRBJ2-7, the V gene TRBV9, with TRBD2 identical over 13 bases. The germline gives CDR1 SGDLS, CDR2 YYNGEE. This CDR3 has 15 residues. After removal of 4 bases from V and 4 bases from J, the junction contained 5 bases not matched to a gene. Here the CDR3 reads CASSNGLAGVYEQYF. CDR3 nucleotide sequence: TGTGCCAGCAGCAACGGACTAGCGGGGGTATACGAGCAGTACTTC.

This chain uses TRBV9 with TRBJ2-1, with 12 bases that match TRBD2. With V trimmed by 4 bases and J by 6 bases, 11 bases remained unmatched. In germline, CDR1 is SGDLS, CDR2 YYNGEE. The CDR3 totals 17 residues. This chain's CDR3 is CASSQRLAGDLGNEQFF. DNA for the CDR3: TGTGCCAGCAGCCAGAGACTAGCGGGGGACTTGGGCAATGAGCAGTTCTTC.

This clonotype was seen repeatedly, ten times or more. The V gene is TRBV9, the J gene TRBJ2-7; D perhaps matches TRBD2 (6 bases). The CDR3 consists of 14 residues. V was shortened by 2 bases and J by 4 bases, with 13 bases between the two germline ends. Germline CDR1 is SGDLS and CDR2 is YYNGEE. CDR3 loop: CASSVSSGPYEQYF. The CDR3 coding sequence is TGTGCCAGCAGCGTGAGCAGCGGGCCTTACGAGCAGTACTTC.

At least ten counts were recorded for this clonotype. This chain joins TRBV9 and TRBJ2-1, with TRBD2 matching 7 bases. Germline lookup yields CDR1 SGDLS and CDR2 YYNGEE. Trimming removed 4 bases from V and 1 base from J; junction bases left unmatched: 5. CDR3 length equals 15 residues. The CDR3 nucleotides read TGTGCCAGCAGCCCGTGGGGGGGGTCCTACAATGAGCAGTTCTTC. It encodes CASSPWGGSYNEQFF.

This clonotype was observed many times. The chain employs TRBV9 and TRBJ2-7; D may correspond to TRBD1 or TRBD2 (5 bases each). Trimming pared 4 bases from V and 3 bases from J, leaving 17 bases between. Germline lookup yields CDR1 SGDLS and CDR2 YYNGEE. The CDR3 consists of 15 residues. CDR3 residues: CASSLSRDGFYEQYF. CDR3 sequence (DNA): TGTGCCAGCAGCCTAAGCCGGGACGGTTTCTACGAGCAGTACTTC.

This clonotype was found many times. This chain connects TRBV9 to TRBJ2-2; 7 positions agree with TRBD1. Trimming cost V 2 bases and J 1 base; bases outside gene matches: 2. Germline loops: CDR1 SGDLS, CDR2 YYNGEE. This CDR3 has 15 amino acids. The DNA of the CDR3 is TGTGCCAGCAGCGTCGCAGGGGGGAACACCGGGGAGCTGTTTTTT. It encodes CASSVAGGNTGELFF.

This clonotype was seen at least ten times. CDR3 DNA: TGTGCCAGCAGCGTGGGGGCGGGGGGCTCAGATACGCAGTATTTT. Protein product: CASSVGAGGSDTQYF. The chain uses TRBV9 and TRBJ2-3, with TRBD2 matching over 8 bases. Germline V gene lookup returns CDR1 SGDLS and CDR2 YYNGEE. The CDR3 spans 15 residues. J lost 4 bases, V lost 2 bases, and 6 bases had no gene match.

The sample holds many counts of this clonotype. V gene TRBV9 combines with J gene TRBJ2-2; 7 nucleotides match TRBD1. The CDR3 runs to 14 residues. Germline V gives CDR1 SGDLS, CDR2 YYNGEE. V lost 3 bases and J lost 7; bases outside the gene matches: 6. The DNA of the CDR3 is TGTGCCAGCAGCGCTAGGGGGCCGGGCGGGGAGCTGTTTTTT. It is translated as CASSARGPGGELFF.